The clone carrying this T cell receptor (beta chain) has more than one count but fewer than ten. As yet, its antigen is unknown. These data come from a study of CD8 T cells in ankylosing spondylitis. Study observations and caveats: Eight or nine highly homologous variants formed a TCR beta motif that appeared characteristic of ankylosing spondylitis blood.

TCRdb re-derived calls from the 5' RACE reads in MiXCR, one entry per CDR3 protein. The table includes 390,000 or so distinct CDR3 sequences, under 25% detected once. This receptor was taken from a male donor with ankylosing spondylitis. The sample consisted of blood, either unsorted or a sorted T cell fraction (not recorded which).

CDR3 nucleotide sequence: TGTGCCACCAGGACAGGGAGCAATCAGCCCCAGCATTTT. Protein product: CATRTGSNQPQHF. V is TRBV28 and J is TRBJ1-5; the match to TRBD1 covers 8 bases. The CDR3 contains 13 residues. CDR1 is MDHEN, CDR2 SYDVKM, per germline. The J segment lost 1 base and the V segment lost 10 bases, leaving 3 bases of the junction unmatched.